The entry below describes one T cell receptor (beta chain). Its cognate antigen is unknown. These data are taken from a study of T cell responses to AZD1222 COVID-19 vaccine. Study-wide context: The analysis combined second doses at about 4 or about 12 weeks.

CDR3 size: 13 residues. The V segment lost 10 bases and the J segment 1 base; nucleotides outside the gene matches: 6. CDR1 is SNHLY, CDR2 FYNNEI, per germline. Sequencing used immunoSEQ multiplex PCR; TCRdb keeps in-frame clones, though not all of them. The sample consists of about 130,000 clones, roughly 90% of them appearing once. Study-level points and caveats: Donors, mostly white British, included more females; clonal diversity was possibly underestimated.

This chain joins TRBV2 and TRBJ1-1; 7 bases agree with TRBD1. This receptor was identified in an adult in good health. This specimen was peripheral blood, taken on day 0 of AZD1222 vaccination. The CDR3 DNA sequence: TGTGCCACCCAGGGGGTTGGGAACACTGAAGCTTTCTTT. It is translated as CATQGVGNTEAFF.